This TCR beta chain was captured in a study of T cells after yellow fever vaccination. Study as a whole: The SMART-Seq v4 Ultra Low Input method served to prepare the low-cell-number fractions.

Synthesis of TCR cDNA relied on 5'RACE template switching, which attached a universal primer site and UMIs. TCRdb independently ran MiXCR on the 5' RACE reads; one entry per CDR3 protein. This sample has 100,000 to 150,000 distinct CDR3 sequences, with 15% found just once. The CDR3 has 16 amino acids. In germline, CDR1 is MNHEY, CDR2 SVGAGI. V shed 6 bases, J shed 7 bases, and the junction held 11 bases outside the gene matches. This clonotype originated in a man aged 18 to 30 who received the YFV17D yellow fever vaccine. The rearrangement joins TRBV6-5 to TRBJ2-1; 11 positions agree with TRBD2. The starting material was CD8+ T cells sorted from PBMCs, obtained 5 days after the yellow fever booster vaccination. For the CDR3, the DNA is TGTGCCAGCAGGCTTTATAGCGGGGGGGCCGGGAATGAGCAGTTCTTC. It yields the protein CASRLYSGGAGNEQFF.